The 5 T cell receptor beta chains below all came from one sample that was sequenced in a study of T-cell memory formation after mild COVID-19. TCRdb recomputed calls from the 5' RACE reads with MiXCR, one row per CDR3 protein. The data contain about 140,000 distinct CDR3 sequences, 14% to 15% of them singletons. The sample comprised PBMCs or a T cell subset sorted from them (not recorded which). Source of these receptors: an adult woman who had mild COVID-19 (a few samples of this study predate the infection). Cell type and time point are not known.

J is TRBJ2-1 and V is TRBV20-1, with TRBD2 identical over 10 bases. V was clipped by 6 bases and J by 4 bases; unmatched bases: 6. Germline CDR1 reads DFQATT; CDR2 reads SNEGSKA (reference sequence). This CDR3 spans 14 amino acids. CDR3 nucleotide sequence: TGCAGTGCCCGAAGACTAGCGGGTTACAATGAGCAGTTCTTC. Its translation: CSARRLAGYNEQFF.

This clonotype was seen more than once but under ten times. The CDR3 protein is CASSTGDKRDTQYF. The CDR3 nucleotides read TGTGCCAGTTCTACAGGGGATAAACGAGATACGCAGTATTTT. The chain uses TRBV18 and TRBJ2-3, with 7 bases lining up with TRBD1. This CDR3 contains 14 residues. With V trimmed by 9 bases and J by 5 bases, 11 bases remained unmatched. Germline V gene data show CDR1 as KGHSH and CDR2 as LQKENI.

In this sample, this clonotype turned up many times. The chain has TRBV10-3 and TRBJ2-1; 9 bases fit TRBD2. Trimming cost V 10 bases and J 0 bases; bases outside gene matches: 16. The CDR3 covers 18 residues. Per the germline V gene, CDR1 is ENHRY and CDR2 is SYGVKD. The chain's CDR3 is CATQSGASGTISYNEQFF. DNA of the CDR3: TGTGCCACCCAGTCTGGGGCTAGCGGGACAATCTCCTACAATGAGCAGTTCTTC.

V usage is TRBV5-1 and J usage is TRBJ2-2; D remains unclear. Trimming took 0 bases from V and 1 from J, leaving 7 bases between them. Germline CDR1 and CDR2: SGHRS and YFSETQ. This CDR3 region has 15 residues. CDR3: CASSLGQQNTGELFF. CDR3 in DNA: TGCGCCAGCAGCTTGGGTCAACAGAACACCGGGGAGCTGTTTTTT.

The V call is TRBV9, the J call TRBJ2-3, with TRBD2 matching over 14 bases. Germline V CDR1 and CDR2: SGDLS, YYNGEE. This CDR3 is 17 amino acids long. V trimming: 3 bases; J trimming: 5 bases; junction bases outside the gene matches: 8. CDR3 sequence: CASSEETSGGAVDTQYF. The CDR3, as DNA: TGTGCCAGCAGCGAGGAGACTAGCGGGGGGGCAGTAGATACGCAGTATTTT.